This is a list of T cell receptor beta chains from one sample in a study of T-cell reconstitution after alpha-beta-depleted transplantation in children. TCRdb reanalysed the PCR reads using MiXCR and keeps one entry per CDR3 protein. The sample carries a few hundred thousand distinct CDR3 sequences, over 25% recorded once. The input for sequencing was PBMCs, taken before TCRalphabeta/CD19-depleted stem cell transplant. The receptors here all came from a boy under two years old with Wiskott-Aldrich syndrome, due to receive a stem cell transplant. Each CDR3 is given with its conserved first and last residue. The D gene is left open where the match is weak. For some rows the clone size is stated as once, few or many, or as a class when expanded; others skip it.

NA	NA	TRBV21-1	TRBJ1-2	TGTGCCAGCAGCTTAAAAGGAGGGGGCTCCCACTATGGCTACACCTTC	CASSLKGGGSHYGYTF
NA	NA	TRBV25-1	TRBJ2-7	TGTGCCAGCAGTGATTCAACGGGGCAGAGGGAGCAGTACTTC	CASSDSTGQREQYF
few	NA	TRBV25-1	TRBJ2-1	TGTGCCAGCAGTGACCTAGCGTACAATGAGCAGTTCTTC	CASSDLAYNEQFF
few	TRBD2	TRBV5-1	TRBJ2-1	TGCGCCAGCAGCTTGGGGCTACGGCTAGCGGGGTTGAGCTCCTACAATGAGCAGTTCTTC	CASSLGLRLAGLSSYNEQFF
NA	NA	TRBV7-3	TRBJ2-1	TGTGCCAGCAGCTGGGACTCCCTCAATGAGCAGTTCTTC	CASSWDSLNEQFF
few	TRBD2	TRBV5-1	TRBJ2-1	TGCGCCAGCCAATTAGCGGGAGGGGAAAAAATGGATGAGCAGTTCTTC	CASQLAGGEKMDEQFF
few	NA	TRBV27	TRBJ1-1	TGTGCCAGCAGTTTCATCGACAGGAACACTGAAGCTTTCTTT	CASSFIDRNTEAFF
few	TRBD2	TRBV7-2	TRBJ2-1	TGTGCCAGCAGCCAACGGACTAGCGGGAGTAAGAATGAGCAGTTCTTC	CASSQRTSGSKNEQFF
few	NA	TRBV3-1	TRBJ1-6	TGTGCCAGCAGCCCCAATTTTTCCGGGAATTCACCCCTCCACTTT	CASSPNFSGNSPLHF
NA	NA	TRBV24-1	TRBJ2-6	TGTGCCACCAGTGATTTGTCCCGGGACGGATCTGGGGCCAACGTCCTGACTTTC	CATSDLSRDGSGANVLTF
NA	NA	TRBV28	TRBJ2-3	TGTGCCAGCAGTGGCGCAGGGAAAACAGATACGCAGTATTTT	CASSGAGKTDTQYF
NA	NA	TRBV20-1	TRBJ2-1	TGCAGTGCTAGCGGGATACCCTACAATGAGCAGTTCTTC	CSASGIPYNEQFF
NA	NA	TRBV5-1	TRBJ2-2	TGCGCCAGCAGCTTCGGGGCTAGCAGCACCGGGGAGCTGTTTTTT	CASSFGASSTGELFF
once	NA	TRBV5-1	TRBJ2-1	TGCGCCAGCAGCGCGAGAGGACCTCACTCCTACAATGAGCAGTTCTTC	CASSARGPHSYNEQFF
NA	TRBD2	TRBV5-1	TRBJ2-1	TGCGCCAGCAGCTCCCGAAATAGCGGGAATGAGCAGTTCTTC	CASSSRNSGNEQFF
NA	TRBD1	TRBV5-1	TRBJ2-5	TGCGCCAGCAGCCCCGCCTTGAGAGGGGGCGCGGAGACCCAGTACTTC	CASSPALRGGAETQYF
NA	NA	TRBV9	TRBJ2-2	TGTGCCAGCAGCGTAGCAGTCACCGGGGAGCTGTTTTTT	CASSVAVTGELFF
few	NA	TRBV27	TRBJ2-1	TGTGCCAGCAGTTTATTGGGGACTGGCAATGAGCAGTTCTTC	CASSLLGTGNEQFF
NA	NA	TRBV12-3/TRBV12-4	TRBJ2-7	TGTGCCAGCAGTTCAGGGAGTAGATACGAGCAGTACTTC	CASSSGSRYEQYF
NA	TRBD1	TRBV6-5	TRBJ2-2	TGTGCCAGCAGTTACTTCGGACAGGGTAACACCGGGGAGCTGTTTTTT	CASSYFGQGNTGELFF
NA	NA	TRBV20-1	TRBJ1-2	TGCAGTGCTAGCGAAAAACCACGGAGTTCCTATGGCTACACCTTC	CSASEKPRSSYGYTF
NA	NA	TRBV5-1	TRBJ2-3	TGCGCCAGCAGCTCAACTGGGGGCTATAACACAGATACGCAGTATTTT	CASSSTGGYNTDTQYF
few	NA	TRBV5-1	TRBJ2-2	TGCGCCAGCGGACGAACTAGTCCCGCCGGGGAGCTGTTTTTT	CASGRTSPAGELFF
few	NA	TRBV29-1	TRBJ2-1	TGCAGCGTGGGGGGTAGTTCCTCCTACAATGAGCAGTTCTTC	CSVGGSSSYNEQFF
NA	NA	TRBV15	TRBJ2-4	TGTGCCACAGGGCGTCCTTTAGCCAAAAACATTCAGTACTTC	CATGRPLAKNIQYF
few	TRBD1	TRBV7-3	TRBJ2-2	TGTGCCAGCGGACAGGGGGCCACCGGGGAGCTGTTTTTT	CASGQGATGELFF
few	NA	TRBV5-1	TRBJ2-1	TGCGCCAGCAGCTTCAGAGAAGTGAGGGGGTACAATGAGCAGTTCTTC	CASSFREVRGYNEQFF
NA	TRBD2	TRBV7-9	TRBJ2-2	TGTGCCAGCACCCAAGCGGGAGGAACCGGGGAGCTGTTTTTT	CASTQAGGTGELFF
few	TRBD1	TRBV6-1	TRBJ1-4	TGTGCCAGCAGTGGACAGGGAAGGAAAGAAAAACTGTTTTTT	CASSGQGRKEKLFF
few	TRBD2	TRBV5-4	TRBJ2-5	TGTGCCAGCAGCTTGATGGGGGGGCAAGAGACCCAGTACTTC	CASSLMGGQETQYF
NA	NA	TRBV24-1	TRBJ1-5	TGTGCCACCCGACGTGTGCGGCAGCCCCAGCATTTT	CATRRVRQPQHF
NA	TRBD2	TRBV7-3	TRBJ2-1	TGTGCCAGCAGCCCCCGAAATACCGGGACTACCTTTCTCGGTGAGCAGTTCTTC	CASSPRNTGTTFLGEQFF
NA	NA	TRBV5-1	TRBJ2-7	TGCGCCAGCAGCCAATTACAGGGTTGGAGGGAGCAGTACTTC	CASSQLQGWREQYF
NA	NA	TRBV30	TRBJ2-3	TGTGCCTGGACAGGGGGCACAGATACGCAGTATTTT	CAWTGGTDTQYF
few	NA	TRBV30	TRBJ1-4	TGTGCCTGGAGTGTCAAGGCCGGGTGGGAAAAACTGTTTTTT	CAWSVKAGWEKLFF
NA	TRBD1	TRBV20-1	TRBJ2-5	TGCAGTGCAAACTCAGGGGGCGGGCGAGAGACCCAGTACTTC	CSANSGGGRETQYF
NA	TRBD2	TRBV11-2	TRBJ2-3	TGTGCCAGCAGCTTAGAAGAAGGACTAGCGGGAATAGATACGCAGTATTTT	CASSLEEGLAGIDTQYF
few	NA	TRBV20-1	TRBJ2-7	TGCAGTGCCGGGGCAACAGAAAGCTCCTACGAGCAGTACTTC	CSAGATESSYEQYF
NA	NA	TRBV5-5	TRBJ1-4	TGTGCCAGCAGCTTGGGGCCGGCTAATGAAAAACTGTTTTTT	CASSLGPANEKLFF
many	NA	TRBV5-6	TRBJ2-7	TGTGCCAGCAGCTTGAGGGGACGCGAGCAGTACTTC	CASSLRGREQYF
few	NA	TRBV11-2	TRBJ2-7	TGTGCCAGCAGCCCTCGGCAGCCCTACGAGCAGTACTTC	CASSPRQPYEQYF
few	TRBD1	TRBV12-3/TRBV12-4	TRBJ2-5	TGTGCCAGCAGTCTCACAGGGGACGGGACCCAGTACTTC	CASSLTGDGTQYF